These T cell receptor beta chains were read from a single sample in a study of T cells and Merkel cell carcinoma outcomes. Profiled with immunoSEQ multiplex PCR; TCRdb holds only in-frame clones, not every one. The top ten hold roughly 3.2% of the sample, which has about 19,000 clones, 82% seen once. The specimen was tumor tissue from Merkel cell carcinoma. The receptor set was obtained from a human donor with Merkel cell carcinoma. Each CDR3 is given with its conserved first and last residue. Each record gives: J gene, clone size, D gene, V gene, CDR3 protein, CDR3 DNA. A D gene is named only where the DNA matches it firmly. A row's size may be missing; if present it is once, few, many or a size class.

J: TRBJ2-6
size: -
D: TRBD1
V: TRBV7-8
CDR3: CASSLGTASGANVLTF
DNA: TGTGCCAGCAGCCTCGGGACAGCCTCTGGGGCCAACGTCCTGACTTTC

J: TRBJ2-7
size: -
D: -
V: TRBV2
CDR3: CASSGKTEQYF
DNA: TGTGCCAGCAGTGGAAAGACCGAGCAGTACTTC

J: TRBJ1-2
size: few
D: -
V: TRBV2
CDR3: CASTGQIYGYTF
DNA: TGTGCCAGCACAGGACAGATCTATGGCTACACCTTC

J: TRBJ2-7
size: -
D: -
V: TRBV27
CDR3: CATIGDSGHEQYF
DNA: TGTGCCACGATCGGGGACAGCGGGCACGAGCAGTACTTC

J: TRBJ1-2
size: -
D: TRBD1
V: TRBV6-6
CDR3: CASTTGGRIKGYTF
DNA: TGTGCCAGCACCACAGGGGGAAGAATTAAGGGCTACACCTTC

J: TRBJ2-5
size: -
D: -
V: TRBV27
CDR3: CASSFSTGFVETQYF
DNA: TGTGCCAGCAGTTTTTCAACTGGCTTCGTGGAGACCCAGTACTTC

J: TRBJ2-5
size: -
D: -
V: TRBV5-6
CDR3: CASSTLETQYF
DNA: TGTGCCAGCAGCACCCTGGAGACCCAGTACTTC

J: TRBJ1-2
size: -
D: TRBD1
V: TRBV4-1
CDR3: CASSQEAGGSYGYTF
DNA: TGCGCCAGCAGCCAAGAGGCAGGGGGCTCCTATGGCTACACCTTT

J: TRBJ2-7
size: -
D: TRBD1
V: TRBV29-1
CDR3: CSVRDRKDEQYF
DNA: TGCAGCGTTAGGGACAGGAAAGACGAGCAGTACTTC

J: TRBJ2-1
size: -
D: -
V: TRBV15
CDR3: CATSRGPTGAFYNEQFF
DNA: TGTGCCACCAGCAGAGGTCCAACGGGAGCTTTTTACAATGAGCAGTTCTTC

J: TRBJ2-1
size: once
D: TRBD2
V: TRBV9
CDR3: CASSVDRLAGPYNEQFF
DNA: TGTGCCAGCAGCGTTGACCGGCTAGCGGGACCCTACAATGAGCAGTTCTTC

J: TRBJ1-1
size: -
D: -
V: TRBV5-1
CDR3: CASSLAAGEHTEAFF
DNA: TGCGCCAGCAGCTTGGCGGCCGGGGAGCACACTGAAGCTTTCTTT

J: TRBJ1-2
size: -
D: -
V: TRBV6-1
CDR3: CASSEGGLRNNYGYTF
DNA: TGTGCCAGCAGTGAAGGGGGGTTGAGGAATAACTATGGCTACACCTTC

J: TRBJ1-1
size: -
D: -
V: TRBV6-1
CDR3: CASILSENTEAFF
DNA: TGTGCCAGCATTCTATCTGAGAACACTGAAGCTTTCTTT

J: TRBJ2-3
size: once
D: -
V: TRBV5-1
CDR3: CASSWGHFRTDTQYF
DNA: TGCGCCAGCAGCTGGGGACACTTTCGCACAGATACGCAGTATTTT

J: TRBJ1-1
size: -
D: -
V: TRBV5-1
CDR3: CASSYDQNTEAFF
DNA: TGCGCCAGCAGCTACGACCAGAACACTGAAGCTTTCTTT

J: TRBJ1-4
size: -
D: -
V: TRBV18
CDR3: CASSPGTWVEKLFF
DNA: TGTGCCAGCTCACCCGGGACCTGGGTGGAAAAACTGTTTTTT

J: TRBJ1-2
size: -
D: -
V: TRBV5-1
CDR3: CASSAGDGYTF
DNA: TGCGCCAGTTCGGCCGGGGATGGCTACACCTTC

J: TRBJ2-7
size: -
D: TRBD2
V: TRBV11-3
CDR3: CASSPGLAGYEQYF
DNA: TGTGCCAGCAGCCCTGGACTAGCCGGCTACGAGCAGTACTTC

J: TRBJ1-1
size: -
D: -
V: TRBV5-1
CDR3: CASSLAGRQQAFF
DNA: TGCGCCAGCAGCTTGGCCGGGAGGCAGCAAGCTTTCTTT

J: TRBJ1-2
size: -
D: -
V: TRBV7-3
CDR3: CASSLANRVRLNGYTF
DNA: TGTGCCAGCAGCTTAGCAAACAGGGTTCGATTAAATGGCTACACCTTC

J: TRBJ2-7
size: -
D: -
V: TRBV9
CDR3: CASSVGTSWNEQYF
DNA: TGTGCCAGCAGCGTAGGCACTAGCTGGAACGAGCAGTACTTC

J: TRBJ1-1
size: -
D: -
V: TRBV4-1
CDR3: CASSQEYGQAFF
DNA: TGCGCCAGCAGCCAAGAATATGGGCAAGCTTTCTTT

J: TRBJ2-7
size: few
D: -
V: TRBV5-1
CDR3: CASSWRSRRIQYF
DNA: TGCGCCAGCAGCTGGAGGAGTCGTAGAATTCAGTACTTC

J: TRBJ1-1
size: -
D: TRBD1
V: TRBV29-1
CDR3: CSVEEGQGKTEAFF
DNA: TGCAGCGTTGAAGAAGGACAGGGGAAGACTGAAGCTTTCTTT

J: TRBJ1-1
size: -
D: -
V: TRBV18
CDR3: CASSPAGVRTEAFF
DNA: TGTGCCAGCTCTCCAGCGGGGGTTAGGACTGAAGCTTTCTTT

J: TRBJ1-2
size: -
D: -
V: TRBV7-9
CDR3: CASSFTGGTNTYGYTF
DNA: TGTGCCAGCAGCTTTACGGGGGGCACAAACACTTACGGCTACACCTTC

J: TRBJ1-2
size: -
D: -
V: TRBV19
CDR3: CVSTLARSGGYTF
DNA: TGTGTCAGTACCCTTGCGAGGTCGGGTGGCTACACCTTC

J: TRBJ1-5
size: medium-sized
D: -
V: TRBV12-5
CDR3: CASGSDINQPQHF
DNA: TGTGCTAGTGGCTCGGACATTAATCAGCCCCAGCATTTT

J: TRBJ1-4
size: once
D: -
V: TRBV5-1
CDR3: CASSLARWANNEKLFF
DNA: TGCGCCAGCAGCTTAGCCCGATGGGCCAATAATGAAAAACTGTTTTTT

J: TRBJ2-5
size: -
D: -
V: TRBV11-2
CDR3: CASSLGEETQYF
DNA: TGTGCCAGCAGCTTAGGGGAAGAGACCCAGTACTTC

J: TRBJ2-6
size: -
D: -
V: TRBV7-8
CDR3: CASSDRSYPQSRANVLTF
DNA: TGTGCCAGCAGCGACCGTAGTTACCCACAAAGTCGGGCCAACGTCCTGACTTTC

J: TRBJ1-1
size: -
D: -
V: TRBV14
CDR3: CASSQISGFTEAFF
DNA: TGTGCCAGCAGCCAAATAAGTGGATTCACTGAAGCTTTCTTT

J: TRBJ2-5
size: once
D: TRBD2
V: TRBV7-9
CDR3: CASSLAGNSGRAWSQYF
DNA: TGTGCCAGCAGCTTAGCGGGAAATAGCGGGAGGGCCTGGTCCCAGTACTTC

J: TRBJ2-5
size: -
D: -
V: TRBV18
CDR3: CASSPVAGETQYF
DNA: TGTGCCAGCTCACCAGTGGCGGGAGAGACCCAGTACTTC

J: TRBJ2-2
size: -
D: -
V: TRBV28
CDR3: CASSLWGTGELFF
DNA: TGTGCCAGCAGTTTGTGGGGAACCGGGGAGCTGTTTTTT

J: TRBJ2-7
size: -
D: -
V: TRBV18
CDR3: CASSPGVAYEQYF
DNA: TGTGCCAGCTCACCCGGGGTAGCCTACGAGCAGTACTTC

J: TRBJ1-2
size: -
D: -
V: TRBV5-1
CDR3: CASSLEDSKFNGYTF
DNA: TGCGCCAGCAGCTTGGAGGACAGCAAATTTAATGGCTACACCTTC

J: TRBJ1-2
size: -
D: -
V: TRBV7-9
CDR3: CASSLLTRINYGYTF
DNA: TGTGCCAGCAGCTTACTCACTAGGATCAACTATGGCTACACCTTC

J: TRBJ1-4
size: few
D: -
V: TRBV15
CDR3: CATSRPVADERLFF
DNA: TGTGCCACCAGCAGACCCGTCGCCGATGAGAGACTGTTTTTT

J: TRBJ2-5
size: few
D: -
V: TRBV2
CDR3: CASSEGLRGQETQYF
DNA: TGTGCCAGCAGTGAGGGCCTCAGGGGCCAAGAGACCCAGTACTTC

J: TRBJ1-6
size: once
D: -
V: TRBV30
CDR3: CAWNRGRGSYNSPLHF
DNA: TGTGCCTGGAACCGGGGTCGGGGCTCCTATAATTCACCCCTCCACTTT

J: TRBJ1-3
size: -
D: -
V: TRBV25-1
CDR3: CASSESEGYGNTIYF
DNA: TGTGCCAGCAGTGAATCAGAAGGGTACGGAAACACCATATATTTT

J: TRBJ1-3
size: -
D: -
V: TRBV28
CDR3: CASSYQGTFGNTIYF
DNA: TGTGCCAGCAGTTATCAGGGAACATTCGGAAACACCATATATTTT

J: TRBJ1-6
size: -
D: -
V: TRBV18
CDR3: CASSSGGRNLPLHF
DNA: TGTGCCAGCTCCAGCGGGGGAAGAAATTTACCCCTCCACTTT

J: TRBJ1-3
size: few
D: -
V: TRBV4-2
CDR3: CASSKGISSGNTIYF
DNA: TGTGCCAGTTCAAAGGGGATAAGCTCTGGAAACACCATATATTTT

J: TRBJ1-5
size: -
D: -
V: TRBV6-1
CDR3: CASSEGGMSNQPQHF
DNA: TGTGCCAGCAGTGAAGGGGGTATGAGCAATCAGCCCCAGCATTTT

J: TRBJ2-1
size: -
D: -
V: TRBV9
CDR3: CASSVGLRGGDEQFF
DNA: TGTGCCAGCAGCGTAGGCTTGCGAGGGGGAGATGAGCAGTTCTTC

J: TRBJ2-7
size: -
D: TRBD2
V: TRBV28
CDR3: CASSYGGSANEQYF
DNA: TGTGCCAGCAGTTACGGCGGGAGTGCCAACGAGCAGTACTTC

J: TRBJ1-5
size: -
D: -
V: TRBV28
CDR3: CASSFIRRINQPQHF
DNA: TGTGCCAGCAGTTTTATTCGACGGATCAATCAGCCCCAGCATTTT

J: TRBJ1-4
size: -
D: TRBD1
V: TRBV5-1
CDR3: CASSTMGTGTNEKLFF
DNA: TGCGCCAGCAGCACCATGGGGACAGGGACTAATGAAAAACTGTTTTTT

J: TRBJ2-4
size: -
D: -
V: TRBV5-1
CDR3: CASSFNRNIQYF
DNA: TGCGCCAGCAGCTTTAACAGGAACATTCAGTACTTC